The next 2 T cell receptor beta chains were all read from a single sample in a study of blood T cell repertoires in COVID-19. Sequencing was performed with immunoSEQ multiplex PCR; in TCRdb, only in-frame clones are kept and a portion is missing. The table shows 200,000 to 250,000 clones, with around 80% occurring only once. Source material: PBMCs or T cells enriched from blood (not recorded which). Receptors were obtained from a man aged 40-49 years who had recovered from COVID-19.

CDR3 DNA sequence: TGCGCCAGCAGCTCTGGACTAGCGGGAGGGCAAGGCACAGATACGCAGTATTTT. Translation gives CASSSGLAGGQGTDTQYF. The V and J genes are TRBV5-1 and TRBJ2-3; TRBD2 matches at 15 bases. Germline assignment: CDR1 SGHRS and CDR2 YFSETQ. V was pared by 3 bases and J by 1 base, with 6 bases of the junction left unmatched. The CDR3 runs 18 residues.

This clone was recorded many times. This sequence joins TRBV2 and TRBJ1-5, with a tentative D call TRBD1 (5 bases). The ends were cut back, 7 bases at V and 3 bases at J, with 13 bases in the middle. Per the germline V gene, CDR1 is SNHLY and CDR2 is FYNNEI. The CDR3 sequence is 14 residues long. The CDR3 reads CASKAGPFNQPQHF. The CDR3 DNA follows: TGTGCCAGCAAGGCAGGGCCATTCAATCAGCCCCAGCATTTT.